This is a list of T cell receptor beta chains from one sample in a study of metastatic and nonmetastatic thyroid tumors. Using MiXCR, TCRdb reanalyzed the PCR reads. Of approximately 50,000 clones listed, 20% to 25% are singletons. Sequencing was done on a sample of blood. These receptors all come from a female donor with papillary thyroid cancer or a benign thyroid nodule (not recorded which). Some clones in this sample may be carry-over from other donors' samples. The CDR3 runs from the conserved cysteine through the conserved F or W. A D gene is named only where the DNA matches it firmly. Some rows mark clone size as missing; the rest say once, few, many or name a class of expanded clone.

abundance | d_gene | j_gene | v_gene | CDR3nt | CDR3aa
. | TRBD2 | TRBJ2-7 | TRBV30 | TGTGCCTGGAGCCCTGGACTAGCGGTAGTGTACGAGCCGTACTTC | CAWSPGLAVVYEPYF
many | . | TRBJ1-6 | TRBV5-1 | TGCGCCAGCAGCCCGGACGGGGGCTCCTATAATTCACCCCTCCACTTT | CASSPDGGSYNSPLHF
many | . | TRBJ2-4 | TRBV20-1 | TGCAGTGCTCAGGGCAGCCACACCCTAGCCAAAAACATTCAGTACTTC | CSAQGSHTLAKNIQYF
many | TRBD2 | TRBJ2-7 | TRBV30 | TGTGCCTGGAGGCCGACTAGCGGGAGGGAGGAGCAGTACTTC | CAWRPTSGREEQYF
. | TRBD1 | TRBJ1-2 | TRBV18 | TGTGCCAGCTCACCCCGGGTCGCCCGGACAGGGAACGGCTACTCCTTC | CASSPRVARTGNGYSF
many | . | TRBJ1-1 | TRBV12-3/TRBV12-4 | TGTGCCAGCAGTTTTCTACAGAAAGCTTTCTTT | CASSFLQKAFF
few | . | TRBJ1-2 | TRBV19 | TGTGCCAGTAGTATACAGAACTATGGCTACACCTTC | CASSIQNYGYTF
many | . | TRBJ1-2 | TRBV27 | TGTGCCAGCAGTTTATCGCGCCGGGGGAACCATGGCTACACCTTC | CASSLSRRGNHGYTF
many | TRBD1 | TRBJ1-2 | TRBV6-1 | TGTGCCAGCAGCCTCGACAGGGATTCGTCGGGTGGCTACACCTTC | CASSLDRDSSGGYTF
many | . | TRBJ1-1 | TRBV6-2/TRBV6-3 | TGTGCCAGCAATCAACAGGGTATGAACACTGAAGCTTTCTTT | CASNQQGMNTEAFF
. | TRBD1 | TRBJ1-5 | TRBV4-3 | TGCGCCAGCAGCCAAGACTCCGGGACAGACAATCAGCCCCAGCATTTT | CASSQDSGTDNQPQHF
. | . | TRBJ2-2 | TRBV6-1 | TGTGCCAGCAGTGAAGCGGACACCGGGGAGCTGTTTTTT | CASSEADTGELFF
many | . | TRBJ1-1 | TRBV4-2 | TGTGCCAGCACGGGTCCAACAACACTCGAAGCTTTCTTT | CASTGPTTLEAFF
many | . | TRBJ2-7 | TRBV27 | TGTGCCAGCAGGGGTCTTGGCTCCTACGAGCAGTACTTC | CASRGLGSYEQYF
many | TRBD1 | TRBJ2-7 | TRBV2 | TGTGCCAGCAGGGGGACAGGTACCTACGAGCAGTACTTC | CASRGTGTYEQYF
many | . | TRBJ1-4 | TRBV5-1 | TGCGCCAGCAGCATTGGCCAGGGATCATGGAATGAAAAACTGTTTTTT | CASSIGQGSWNEKLFF
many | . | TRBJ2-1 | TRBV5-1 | TGCGCCAGCAGGATGAGAGGATCCCAGGGTGAGCAGTTCTTC | CASRMRGSQGEQFF
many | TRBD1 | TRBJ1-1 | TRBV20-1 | TGCAGTGCTAGAGTCCCAGGGACAGCCTCTGAAGCTTTCTTT | CSARVPGTASEAFF
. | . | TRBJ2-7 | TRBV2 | TGTGCCAGCAAACTATATAAACCCTACAAGCAGTACTTC | CASKLYKPYKQYF
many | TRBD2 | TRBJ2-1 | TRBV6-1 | TGTGCCAGCAGTCTCCTCTGGACTAGCGGGAGACATGAGCAGTTCTTC | CASSLLWTSGRHEQFF
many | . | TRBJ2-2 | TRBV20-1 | TGCAGTGCTTTGGGACCTTTGAACACCGGGGAGCTGTTTTTT | CSALGPLNTGELFF
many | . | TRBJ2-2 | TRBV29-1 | TGCAGCGTTGCCAGAGGGGACACCGGGGAGCTGTTTTTT | CSVARGDTGELFF
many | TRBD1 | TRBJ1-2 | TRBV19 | TGTGCCAGTAGTATAGCCCCCCCGGACAGGGCACATGGCTACACCTTC | CASSIAPPDRAHGYTF
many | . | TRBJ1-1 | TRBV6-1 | TGTGCCAGCAGCCCGACGTTGCCAGCTGACACTGAAGCTTTCTTT | CASSPTLPADTEAFF
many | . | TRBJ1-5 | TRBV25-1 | TGTGCCAGCAGCCCCCCTGGCGTCAACAATCAGCCCCAGCATTTT | CASSPPGVNNQPQHF
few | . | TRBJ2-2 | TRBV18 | TGTGCCAGCTCACTCGCAAGTGAGGCAAATGCCGGGGAGCTGTTTTTT | CASSLASEANAGELFF
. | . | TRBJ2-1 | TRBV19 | TGTGCCAGTATCGGTGACCCACGCTCCTACAATGAACAGTTCTTC | CASIGDPRSYNEQFF
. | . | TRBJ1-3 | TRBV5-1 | TGCGCCAGTAGCTTCGTGGGAGGAAACACCATATATTTT | CASSFVGGNTIYF
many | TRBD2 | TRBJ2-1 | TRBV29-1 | TGCAGCGTTGAAGATTGGGGGGGAGGAAATGAGCAGTTCTTC | CSVEDWGGGNEQFF
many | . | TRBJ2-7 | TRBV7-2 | TGTGCCAGCAGCTTTTCTGGATACGAGCAGTACTTC | CASSFSGYEQYF
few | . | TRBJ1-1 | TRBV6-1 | TGTGCCAGCAGTGAAGTTGTAGTTAGGACGCAGAACACTGAATCTTTCTTT | CASSEVVVRTQNTESFF
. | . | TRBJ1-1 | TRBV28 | TGTGCCAGCAAGGGGGAGACGAACACTGAAGATTTCTTT | CASKGETNTEDFF
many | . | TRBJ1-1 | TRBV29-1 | TGCAGCGTGACTTCAGGGTTTACTGAAGCTTTCTTT | CSVTSGFTEAFF
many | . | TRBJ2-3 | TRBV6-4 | TGTGCCAGCAGTGACCCAGAGGACCCAGATACGCAGTATTTT | CASSDPEDPDTQYF
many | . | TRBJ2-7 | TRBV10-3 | TGTGCCATCAGCTTGGACTCTCAACTAGCGCAAGGGGGCGAGCAGTACTTC | CAISLDSQLAQGGEQYF
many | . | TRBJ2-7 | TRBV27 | TGTGCCAGCTCCCCCACGGGGCTCTACGAGCAGTACTTC | CASSPTGLYEQYF
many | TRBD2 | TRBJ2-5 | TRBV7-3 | TGTGCCAGCAGCTTAATAGCGGGGGTCCAAGAGACCCAGTACTTC | CASSLIAGVQETQYF
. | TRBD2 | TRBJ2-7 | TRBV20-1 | TGCAGTGCCTCAGGGACTACAGGCGTGAACCCCTACGAGCAGTACTTC | CSASGTTGVNPYEQYF
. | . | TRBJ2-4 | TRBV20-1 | TGCAGTGCTAGGGACAGAACTGAGGACAAAAACATTCAGTACTTC | CSARDRTEDKNIQYF
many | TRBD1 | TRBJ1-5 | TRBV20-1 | TGCAGTGCTTACAGGGGGAATCAGCCCCAGCATTTT | CSAYRGNQPQHF
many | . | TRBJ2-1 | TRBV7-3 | TGTGCCAGCAGCTTAGGGAATGAGCAGTTCTTC | CASSLGNEQFF
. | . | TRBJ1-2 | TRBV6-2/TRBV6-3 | TGTGCCAGCAGCGAGTGGGCTGGCTACACCTTC | CASSEWAGYTF
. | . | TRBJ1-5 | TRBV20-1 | TGCAGTGTTACCGACATGGATCAGCCCCAGCATTTT | CSVTDMDQPQHF
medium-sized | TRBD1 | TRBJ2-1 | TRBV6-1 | TGTGCCAGCAGTGAAGCCGGGACAGGCCGGCGAGTAGTGTACAATGAGCAGTTCTTC | CASSEAGTGRRVVYNEQFF
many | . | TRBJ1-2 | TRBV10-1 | TGCGCCAGCAAACGGGACATGAACTATGGCTACACCTTC | CASKRDMNYGYTF
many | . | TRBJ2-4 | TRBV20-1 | TGCAGCCCCAGTCAACTAGCCAAAAACATTCAGTACTTC | CSPSQLAKNIQYF
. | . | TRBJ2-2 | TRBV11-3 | TGTGCCAGCAGCCCCCCCCGGATGGTCACCGGGGAGCTGTTTTTT | CASSPPRMVTGELFF
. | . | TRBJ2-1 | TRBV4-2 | TGTCCTAGCAGCCAAGTTAAAGTTCACGATGAGCAGTTCTTC | CPSSQVKVHDEQFF
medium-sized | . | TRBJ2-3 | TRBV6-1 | TGTGCCAGCCCTGTGGCGGGACTTAGCACAGATACGCAGTATTTT | CASPVAGLSTDTQYF
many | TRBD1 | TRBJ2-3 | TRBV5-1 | TGCGCCAGCAGCTTGGGACAGGGGGCCCCTCCGTATTTT | CASSLGQGAPPYF
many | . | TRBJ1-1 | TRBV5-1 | TGCGCCAGCAGCTTTTCCGGGGGCCTAAGGAACACTGAAGCTTTCTTT | CASSFSGGLRNTEAFF
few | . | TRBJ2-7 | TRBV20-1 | TGCAGTGTTCTCCCGATCGTCGTTGGGGACTACGAGCAGTACTTC | CSVLPIVVGDYEQYF
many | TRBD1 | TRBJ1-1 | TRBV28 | TGTGCCAGCAAGGACAGGACCATGGGCCCCGCGTCTGAAGCTTTCTTT | CASKDRTMGPASEAFF
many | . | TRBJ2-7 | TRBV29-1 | TGCAGCGTCGCCCGGGGAACCCCCTACGAGCAGTACTTC | CSVARGTPYEQYF
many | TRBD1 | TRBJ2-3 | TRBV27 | TGTGCCAGCGACTCTCTACAGGGGAAAACAGATACGCAGTGTTTT | CASDSLQGKTDTQCF
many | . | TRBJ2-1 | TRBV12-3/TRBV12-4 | TGTGCCAGCAGTCCTTCCCTAGGGGACAATGAGCAGTTCTTC | CASSPSLGDNEQFF
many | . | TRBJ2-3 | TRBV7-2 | TGTGCCAGCAGCCAGGGCGGCACAGATACGCAGTATTTT | CASSQGGTDTQYF
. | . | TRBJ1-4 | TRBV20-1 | TGCAGTGCTAGGTTGATAGGAAGTGAAAAACTGTTATTT | CSARLIGSEKLLF
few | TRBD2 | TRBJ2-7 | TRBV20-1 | TGCAGTGCTAGAGTGGGAGGGGCTGTGGGCGAGCAGTACTTC | CSARVGGAVGEQYF